The T cell receptor (beta chain) under discussion was sequenced for a study of cytomegalovirus exposure and HLA in healthy donors (dated by TCRdb to about 2017). In the study overall: According to a later analysis, one platform produced both the roughly 130 validation repertoires and the 670 or so repertoires of the first cohort. The study aimed to test whether cataloging public T cell receptors could reveal signatures of past pathogen exposure. A separate validation cohort of some 130 different subjects was used in addition to the roughly 640-subject first cohort. High-throughput TCR immunosequencing, statistical association of individual TCRs with disease status, and machine learning were combined to predict cytomegalovirus infection status.

Library prep was done by the immunoSEQ multiplex PCR assay. In the source study's methods: A statistical classification framework was built to diagnose cytomegalovirus status from the catalog of TCR beta chain sequences. Entries here come from immuneACCESS through TCRdb and include only in-frame sequences with V and J called. Some clones fail to appear in such tables; in the studies checked, an unresolved V gene covers under half of the shortfall, and the cause of the remainder is unknown. Clonal size and the V and J genes are those of that table, whereas D and trimming came from the DNA. The sample includes about 190,000 clones, with roughly 88% observed a single time. About 1.6% of the sample rests with the top ten. Summary of the overall study and its limitations: A total of fewer than 200 TCR beta chains were listed by the study as associated with cytomegalovirus. In both the original and validation cohorts, the classifier was reported to diagnose cytomegalovirus status with high specificity and sensitivity. The validation cohort had no HLA typing available for a later analysis, so co-occurrence within that cohort was assessed over all 120 repertoires. The authors suggested that the approach could potentially be generalized to other disease states and immunological phenotypes. In vitro tests confirmed that a few of the cytomegalovirus-associated TCR beta chains recognize cytomegalovirus antigens. Across donors, most TCR sequences were observed very rarely, whereas some public TCRs were present in many individuals. Of the cluster scores, about 94% were above 0 in a later analysis, which found that TCRs clustered in the first cohort also tended to co-occur in the 120 validation repertoires.

Separate from the approximately 700-subject first cohort, the validation cohort of 120 subjects was the group to which the donors belonged. To note about this clone: Its antigen target is currently unknown. No qualities accompany the bases; no much larger clone lies one base away.

CDR1 and CDR2, looked up from the germline V gene, are MGHRA and YSYEKL. Spanning cysteine to phenylalanine, the CDR3 consists of 17 amino acids. The entry retains the CDR3 DNA only, 51 bases that are in frame from base 1. Relative to germline, V is missing 4 bases and J is missing 0 bases, with 8 bases of the junction outside any gene match. This clonotype was obtained from a woman younger than 35 in good health and CMV-seronegative. Sequencing input: PBMCs. Recombination linked TRBV4-1 to TRBJ2-7, and TRBD2 matches 11 of the central bases. The nucleotides read TGCGCCAGCAGCCCTGGCCCGACTAGCGGGATCTCCTACGAGCAGTACTTC. It specifies CASSPGPTSGISYEQYF.